This T cell receptor beta chain was identified in a study of CD8+ T cells in alopecia areata. Isolated RNA was reverse transcribed into cDNA used as the sequencing template. This table comes from immunoSEQ multiplex PCR, and its TCRdb copy is limited to in-frame clones, with some not included. The sample lists 100,000 to 150,000 clones, around two fifths occurring once. The CDR3 length is 12 residues. The V end was cut by 1 base, the J end by 5 bases, with 5 bases between. Germline loops: CDR1 SGHVS, CDR2 FNYEAQ. This clone was seen a few times. The source is a human donor with alopecia areata. The sample was CD4+ T cells sorted from blood. The V gene is TRBV7-6, the J gene TRBJ2-5, with D unclear. The CDR3, as DNA: TGTGCCAGCAGCTTAGTAGCCGAGACCCAGTACTTC. Its protein product is CASSLVAETQYF.